The following is a TCR beta chain sequence with its context. Deep-level settings were used for running the assay. Here immunoSEQ multiplex PCR was the method, and the copy in TCRdb shows in-frame clones only, minus some. The sample has hundreds of thousands of clones, 92% seen once. It was CD45RO-negative cells, positively selected for CCR7, that made up naive CD8 cells, with terminally differentiated effector memory CD45RA+ cells excluded. The data are from a study of shared clonotypes between healthy human individuals. Germline CDR1 is SGHNT and CDR2 is YENEEA. Trimming stripped 10 bases from V and 0 bases from J, with 11 bases between. This CDR3 comprises 13 residues.

The clonotype originates from a young man in good health. The sequenced sample consisted of naive CD8+ T cells sorted from blood. V gene TRBV11-3 combines with J gene TRBJ2-3; D tentatively reads TRBD1 or TRBD2 (5 bases each). The CDR3 DNA sequence: TGTGCCACCCGGGGCGGTAGCACAGATACGCAGTATTTT. It is translated as CATRGGSTDTQYF.